What follows are 27 T cell receptor beta chains derived from one specimen sequenced in a study of blood T cell repertoires in COVID-19. TCRdb keeps only in-frame clones here, not all; method: immunoSEQ multiplex PCR. The sample lists roughly 140,000 clones, 65% to 90% occurring once. The specimen was peripheral blood. Receptors were obtained from a human donor in a cohort sampled during active COVID-19.

Written as DNA, the CDR3 is TGTGCCACCAGCAGAGATCGACAGGGGGCCTCAGCCAAAAACATTCAGTACTTC. Amino acids: CATSRDRQGASAKNIQYF. The genes are TRBV15 and TRBJ2-4, with 10 nucleotides matching TRBD1. Germline assignment: CDR1 LNHNV and CDR2 YYDKDF (reference sequence). V was clipped by 0 bases and J by 0 bases; unmatched bases: 5. The CDR3 runs to 18 residues.

Comments on this clone: An end of the junction does not agree with germline; a read error may underlie this. V gene TRBV6-2 or TRBV6-3 combines with J gene TRBJ2-7, with 9 bases identical to TRBD2. This CDR3 comprises 11 residues. Germline V gives CDR1 MNHEY, CDR2 SVGEGT. This chain's CDR3 is CASSYSGRVEF. The CDR3 DNA reads as TGTGCCAGCAGCTATAGCGGGAGAGTGGAGTTC.

The V gene is TRBV25-1, the J gene TRBJ1-4; TRBD1 might be the D (5 bases). Trimming cost V 3 bases and J 8 bases, with 13 bases left between them. The CDR3 has 14 amino acids. The germline CDR1 and CDR2 sequences are MGHDK and SYGVNS. The CDR3 region is CASSDGGTGEKLFF. In DNA form, the CDR3 reads TGTGCCAGCAGTGACGGGGGGACGGGGGAAAAACTGTTTTTT.

The gene calls are TRBV4-3 and TRBJ2-3; 9 bases match TRBD2. Germline lookup yields CDR1 LGHNA and CDR2 YSLEER. This CDR3 region has 16 residues. V dropped 1 base and J dropped 5; count of bases not matched to a gene: 7. The CDR3 nucleotides are TGCGCCAGCAGCCAAGGGGCTAGCGGGACGGGAGATACGCAGTATTTT. It specifies CASSQGASGTGDTQYF.

The genes are TRBV14 and TRBJ2-7, with TRBD2 identical over 7 bases. The CDR3 runs to 11 residues. Germline values: CDR1 SGHDN, CDR2 FVKESK. The V gene end was trimmed by 11 bases and the J gene end by 4 bases; junction bases not matched to a gene: 5. DNA of the CDR3: TGTGCCGAGTGCGGGGGATACGAGCAGTACTTC. The encoded protein is CAECGGYEQYF.

The gene calls are TRBV29-1 and TRBJ1-1; a weak D match, TRBD1 (6 bases). V was cut by 7 bases and J by 5 bases, with 14 bases left in between. Germline-derived CDR1 and CDR2 are SQVTM and ANQGSEA. This CDR3 has 12 residues. In nucleotides, the CDR3 is TGCAGCGGACGAGGACAGCTAACTGAAGCTTTCTTT. Its protein product is CSGRGQLTEAFF. The complete variable domain, with remaining parts taken from reference TRBV29-1 and TRBJ1-1, reads SAVISQKPSRDICQRGTSLTIQCQVDSQVTMMFWYRQQPGQSLTLIATANQGSEATYESGFVIDKFPISRPNLTFSTLTVSNMSPEDSSIYLCSGRGQLTEAFFGQGTRLTVV.

The chain couples TRBV5-1 to TRBJ2-1; D not resolved. V gave up 0 bases and J gave up 1 base, with 8 bases separating them. Germline CDR1 is SGHRS and CDR2 is YFSETQ. This CDR3 has 15 residues. CDR3 nucleotides: TGCGCCAGCAGCTTGGAAGCCGGTTCCTACAATGAGCAGTTCTTC. This sequence encodes CASSLEAGSYNEQFF.

This clone occurred once. The V gene is TRBV28, the J gene TRBJ2-7, with 10 bases identical to TRBD1. The V gene's germline CDR1 is MDHEN and CDR2 SYDVKM. The junction had 6 bases not matched to a gene; V was cut back by 5 bases and J by 2 bases. The CDR3 is made up of 15 amino acids. CDR3 sequence: CASSPVGTGAYEQYF. As DNA, the CDR3 is TGTGCCAGCAGTCCGGTCGGGACAGGGGCCTACGAGCAGTACTTC.

This clone has just one count. The genes are TRBV9 and TRBJ2-7; 8 positions agree with TRBD1. Germline V gene data show CDR1 as SGDLS and CDR2 as YYNGEE. The CDR3 has 15 amino acids. Germline trimming cut 1 base from V and 5 bases from J; bases unmatched to any gene: 8. CDR3 nucleotides: TGTGCCAGCAGCGTATCAGGACAGGGACAAAACGAGCAGTACTTC. Amino acid sequence: CASSVSGQGQNEQYF.

The V and J genes are TRBV7-3 and TRBJ2-5; 9 bases map to TRBD2. Germline V gene data show CDR1 as SGHTA and CDR2 as FQGTGA. The CDR3 has 15 residues. V dropped 5 bases and J dropped 5; count of bases not matched to a gene: 9. CDR3 sequence: CASSLLAGRSETQYF. The CDR3 DNA is TGTGCCAGCAGCCTACTAGCGGGCCGTTCGGAGACCCAGTACTTC. The variable domain in full, with the rest retrieved from reference TRBV7-3 and TRBJ2-5, is GAGVSQTPSNKVTEKGKYVELRCDPISGHTALYWYRQSLGQGPEFLIYFQGTGAADDSGLPNDRFFAVRPEGSVSTLKIQRTERGDSAVYLCASSLLAGRSETQYFGPGTRLLVL.

This clone was recorded only once. The rearrangement joins TRBV6-5 to TRBJ2-2, with D possibly matching TRBD1 (6 bases). CDR3 length: 15 amino acids. Germline CDR1 reads MNHEY; CDR2 reads SVGAGI. Trimming removed 6 bases at V and 3 bases at J, with 14 bases between. CDR3 sequence: CASSPRTAYTGELFF. The DNA for the CDR3 is TGTGCCAGCAGCCCCCGGACAGCCTACACCGGGGAGCTGTTTTTT.

The chain uses TRBV4-2 and TRBJ1-5, with 7 nucleotides matching TRBD1. V shed 4 bases and J 1 base; nucleotides not matched to a gene: 1. Looked up from germline, CDR1 is LGHNA and CDR2 is YNFKEQ. The CDR3 consists of 14 residues. CDR3 loop: CASSRGQSNQPQHF. The DNA of the CDR3 is TGTGCCAGCAGCCGGGGACAGAGCAATCAGCCCCAGCATTTT.

The CDR3 DNA reads TGTGCCAGCTCACACAAAGGACAGGGAGGAGGGTCCCAAGAGACCCAGTACTTC. Protein: CASSHKGQGGGSQETQYF. This sequence joins TRBV18 and TRBJ2-5; 8 nucleotides line up with TRBD1. CDR1 is KGHSH and CDR2 is LQKENI in the germline V gene. The CDR3 has 18 residues. J gave up 1 base and V 4 bases, and 14 bases lay outside the gene matches.

V is TRBV2 and J is TRBJ2-3, with 8 bases matching TRBD2. Germline loops: CDR1 SNHLY, CDR2 FYNNEI. Trimming at V came to 6 bases and at J to 3 bases, leaving 8 bases not matched to a gene. The CDR3 has 15 residues. In DNA, the CDR3 is TGTGCCAGCAGGGGACCGGGACTAGGGACAGATACGCAGTATTTT. It specifies CASRGPGLGTDTQYF.

The chain has TRBV9 and TRBJ1-2; no clear D. V shed 0 bases and J shed 2 bases, with 11 bases lying between them. The CDR3 contains 15 residues. The germline V gene encodes CDR1 SGDLS and CDR2 YYNGEE. CDR3 region: CASSVVAEVNYGYTF. CDR3 nucleotides: TGTGCCAGCAGCGTAGTGGCCGAAGTCAACTATGGCTACACCTTC. Full variable domain (missing parts from reference TRBV9 and TRBJ1-2): DSGVTQTPKHLITATGQRVTLRCSPRSGDLSVYWYQQSLDQGLQFLIQYYNGEERAKGNILERFSAQQFPDLHSELNLSSLELGDSALYFCASSVVAEVNYGYTFGSGTRLTVV.

This clone has just a few counts. This chain joins TRBV28 and TRBJ1-2, with TRBD1 matching 7 bases. Looked up from germline, CDR1 is MDHEN and CDR2 is SYDVKM. The CDR3 loop spans 11 amino acids. This chain's CDR3 is CVSGGNYGYTF. CDR3 sequence (DNA): TGTGTTTCAGGGGGGAACTATGGCTACACCTTC.

The chain employs TRBV7-9 and TRBJ2-7, with D maybe TRBD1 (5 bases). Trimming pared 2 bases from V and 5 bases from J, leaving 19 bases between. The CDR3 consists of 16 residues. Germline loops: CDR1 SEHNR, CDR2 FQNEAQ (reference sequence). CDR3: CASSLSVGGPRDEQYF. The CDR3 DNA sequence: TGTGCCAGCAGCTTAAGTGTGGGCGGCCCCAGGGACGAGCAGTACTTC.

The V call is TRBV19, the J call TRBJ2-3; 11 bases align to TRBD1. Germline loops: CDR1 LNHDA, CDR2 SQIVND (reference sequence). The junction had 10 bases not matched to a gene; V was cut back by 10 bases and J by 4 bases. The CDR3 has 15 residues. The CDR3 loop is CATRDRGEKADTQYF. As DNA, the CDR3 is TGTGCCACGCGGGACAGGGGGGAGAAGGCAGATACGCAGTATTTT. The whole variable domain, filled in from reference TRBV19 and TRBJ2-3, reads DGGITQSPKYLFRKEGQNVTLSCEQNLNHDAMYWYRQDPGQGLRLIYYSQIVNDFQKGDIAEGYSVSREKKESFPLTVTSAQKNPTAFYLCATRDRGEKADTQYFGPGTRLTVL.

V usage is TRBV29-1 and J usage is TRBJ2-6; 7 positions agree with TRBD1. Per the germline V gene, CDR1 is SQVTM and CDR2 is ANQGSEA. The CDR3 sequence is 14 residues long. V lost 6 bases, J lost 3 bases, and 5 bases stayed unmatched. The CDR3 DNA sequence: TGCAGCGTCGCCTCAGGGGGTGGGGCCAACGTCCTGACTTTC. Protein: CSVASGGGANVLTF.

V usage is TRBV30 and J usage is TRBJ2-3; 13 bases fit TRBD2. J gave up 0 bases and V 8 bases, and 5 bases lay outside the gene matches. In germline, CDR1 is GTSNPN, CDR2 SVGIG (reference sequence). This CDR3 region has 15 residues. CDR3 bases: TGTGCCCGGGGGACTAGCGGGACTAGCACAGATACGCAGTATTTT. As protein: CARGTSGTSTDTQYF. The whole variable domain, remainder taken from reference TRBV30 and TRBJ2-3, is SQTIHQWPATLVQPVGSPLSLECTVEGTSNPNLYWYRQAAGRGLQLLFYSVGIGQISSEVPQNLSASRPQDRQFILSSKKLLLSDSGFYLCARGTSGTSTDTQYFGPGTRLTVL.

This clone was counted a single time. CDR3 DNA: TGTGCCAGCCGCAGGACTAGCGGCACCGGGGAGCTGTTTTTT. Translation: CASRRTSGTGELFF. J is TRBJ2-2 and V is TRBV11-3, with 10 bases that match TRBD2. The CDR3 runs to 14 residues. The germline V gene has CDR1 SGHNT and CDR2 YENEEA. The J segment lost 4 bases and the V segment lost 8 bases, leaving 4 bases of the junction unmatched.

The chain has TRBV6-6 and TRBJ2-7, with TRBD1 matching over 7 bases. The length of the CDR3 is 15 residues. V trimming: 5 bases; J trimming: 6 bases; junction bases outside the gene matches: 13. The germline V gene has CDR1 MNHNY and CDR2 SVGAGI (reference sequence). As DNA, the CDR3 is TGTGCCAGCAGTAGACAGGGCAGCCGGGTTGCCGAGCAGTACTTC. Residues: CASSRQGSRVAEQYF.

J is TRBJ1-2 and V is TRBV28; weak D call: TRBD1 (6 bases). Germline CDR1 MDHEN, CDR2 SYDVKM. The CDR3 is 14 residues long. Trimming took 8 bases from V and 3 from J, leaving 16 bases between them. The CDR3 nucleotides are TGTGCCAGCGCTTATAGGACAGAGTACTATGGCTACACCTTC. The encoded protein is CASAYRTEYYGYTF.

There are a few counts of this clone. The rearrangement joins TRBV28 to TRBJ2-1; D perhaps matches TRBD2 (5 bases). Looked up from germline, CDR1 is MDHEN and CDR2 is SYDVKM. The CDR3 is made up of 14 amino acids. V was shortened by 5 bases and J by 4 bases, with 12 bases between the two germline ends. The CDR3 bases are TGTGCCAGCAGTGGAAGGGAGTATTACAATGAGCAGTTCTTC. This sequence encodes CASSGREYYNEQFF.

This clone was detected only a few times. This sequence joins TRBV5-1 and TRBJ1-2; no firm D call. Germline V lookup: CDR1 SGHRS, CDR2 YFSETQ. The V gene lost 4 bases and the J gene lost 0 bases, with 10 bases spanning the gap. The CDR3 extends over 14 amino acids. CDR3 sequence: CASSLLDSNYGYTF. The CDR3 DNA sequence: TGCGCCAGCAGCCTCCTAGATTCTAACTATGGCTACACCTTC.

This rearrangement joins TRBV28 to TRBJ2-3, with 9 nucleotides matching TRBD2. Germline loops: CDR1 MDHEN, CDR2 SYDVKM. This CDR3 has 14 amino acids. The trim removed 4 bases at V and 4 bases at J, leaving 3 bases unmatched. The CDR3 DNA reads TGTGCCAGCAGTTATAGCGGGAGATCAGATACGCAGTATTTT. Amino acids: CASSYSGRSDTQYF. Supplemented by reference TRBV28 and TRBJ2-3, the full variable domain reads DVKVTQSSRYLVKRTGEKVFLECVQDMDHENMFWYRQDPGLGLRLIYFSYDVKMKEKGDIPEGYSVSREKKERFSLILESASTNQTSMYLCASSYSGRSDTQYFGPGTRLTVL.

The CDR3 sequence is CASSRGLVVSYNEQFF. As DNA, the CDR3 is TGCGCCAGCAGCCGCGGACTAGTAGTTTCCTACAATGAGCAGTTCTTC. This chain joins TRBV5-1 and TRBJ2-1, with 7 bases matching TRBD2. The CDR3 has 16 residues. The germline V gene encodes CDR1 SGHRS and CDR2 YFSETQ. The V gene end was trimmed by 4 bases and the J gene end by 1 base; junction bases not matched to a gene: 8.